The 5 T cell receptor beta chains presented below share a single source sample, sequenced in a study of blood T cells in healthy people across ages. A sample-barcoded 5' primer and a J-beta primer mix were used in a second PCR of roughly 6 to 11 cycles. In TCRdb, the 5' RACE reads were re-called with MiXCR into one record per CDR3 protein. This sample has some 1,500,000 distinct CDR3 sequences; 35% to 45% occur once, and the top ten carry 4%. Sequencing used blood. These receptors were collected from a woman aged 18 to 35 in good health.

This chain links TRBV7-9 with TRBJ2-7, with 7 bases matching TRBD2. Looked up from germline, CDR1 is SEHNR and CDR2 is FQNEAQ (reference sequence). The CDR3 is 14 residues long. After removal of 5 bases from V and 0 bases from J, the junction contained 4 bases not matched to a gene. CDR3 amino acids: CASSKRESSYEQYF. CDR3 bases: TGTGCCAGCAGCAAGCGGGAAAGCTCCTACGAGCAGTACTTC. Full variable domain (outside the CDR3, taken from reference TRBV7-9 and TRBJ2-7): DTGVSQNPRHKITKRGQNVTFRCDPISEHNRLYWYRQTLGQGPEFLTYFQNEAQLEKSRLLSDRFSAERPKGSFSTLEIQRTEQGDSAMYLCASSKRESSYEQYFGPGTRLTVT.

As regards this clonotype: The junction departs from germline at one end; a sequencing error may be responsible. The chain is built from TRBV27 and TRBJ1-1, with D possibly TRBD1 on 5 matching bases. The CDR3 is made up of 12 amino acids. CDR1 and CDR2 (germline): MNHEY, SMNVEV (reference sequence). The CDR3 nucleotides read TGTACCAGCCGCCTGGGGGGTGCTGAAGCTTTCTTT. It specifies CTSRLGGAEAFF.

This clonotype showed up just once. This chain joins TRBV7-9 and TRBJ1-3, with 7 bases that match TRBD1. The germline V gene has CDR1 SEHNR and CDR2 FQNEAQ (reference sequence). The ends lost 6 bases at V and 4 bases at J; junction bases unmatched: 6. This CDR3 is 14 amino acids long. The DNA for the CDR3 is TGTGCCAGCAGAGACACAGGGGTGGGAAACACCATATATTTT. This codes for CASRDTGVGNTIYF. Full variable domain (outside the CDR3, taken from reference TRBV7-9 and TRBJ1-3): DTGVSQNPRHKITKRGQNVTFRCDPISEHNRLYWYRQTLGQGPEFLTYFQNEAQLEKSRLLSDRFSAERPKGSFSTLEIQRTEQGDSAMYLCASRDTGVGNTIYFGEGSWLTVV.

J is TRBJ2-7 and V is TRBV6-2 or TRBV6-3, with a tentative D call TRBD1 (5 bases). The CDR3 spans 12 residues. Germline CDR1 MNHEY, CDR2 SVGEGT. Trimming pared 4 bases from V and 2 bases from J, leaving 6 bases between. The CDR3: CASSWTTYEQYF. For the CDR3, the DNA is TGTGCCAGCAGTTGGACAACCTACGAGCAGTACTTC.

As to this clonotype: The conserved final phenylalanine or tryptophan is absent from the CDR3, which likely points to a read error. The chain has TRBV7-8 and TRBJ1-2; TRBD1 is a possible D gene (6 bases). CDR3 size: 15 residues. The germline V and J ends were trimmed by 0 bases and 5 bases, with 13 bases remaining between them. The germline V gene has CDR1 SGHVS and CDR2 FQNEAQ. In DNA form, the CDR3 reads TGTGCCAGCAGCTTAGCCTCCGGGGGCCGGTATGGCTACACCCTC. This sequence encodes CASSLASGGRYGYTL.